This TCR beta chain is from a study of T cell changes during pregnancy in multiple sclerosis (dated by TCRdb to the late 2010s). Context from the whole study: The study looked at changes in the T cell repertoire across pregnancy in women with multiple sclerosis.

As regards this clone: There is no known antigen for this receptor. Base qualities are not recorded, but no much larger clone differs from it by a single base.

Library prep was done by the immunoSEQ multiplex PCR assay. TCRdb retrieved this table from immuneACCESS and kept in-frame rearrangements only. Not all clones are present; in checked studies, unresolved V genes account for under half, and no reason is known for the remainder. Here the sample has more than 35,000 clones; 75% to 90% occur a single time. In total, the top ten clones hold about 11% of the sample. The CDR3 runs 15 residues from the cysteine to the phenylalanine. The kept DNA is CDR3 alone, 45 bases in frame from the first base. Trimming removed 4 bases from V and 3 bases from J, leaving 13 bases between the germline ends. CDR1 and CDR2 are drawn from the germline V gene (reference sequence): SEHNR, FQNEAQ.

The chain is made from TRBV7-9 and TRBJ1-5; the D gene remains uncertain. The specimen comprised CD8+ T cells from peripheral blood mononuclear cells, sampled in the third trimester of pregnancy. The TCR comes from a female donor with multiple sclerosis, enrolled in a pregnancy study. Read as DNA, the sequence is TGTGCCAGCAGCTCAACCTCAGTACACAATCAGCCCCAGCATTTT. Its protein reads: CASSSTSVHNQPQHF.